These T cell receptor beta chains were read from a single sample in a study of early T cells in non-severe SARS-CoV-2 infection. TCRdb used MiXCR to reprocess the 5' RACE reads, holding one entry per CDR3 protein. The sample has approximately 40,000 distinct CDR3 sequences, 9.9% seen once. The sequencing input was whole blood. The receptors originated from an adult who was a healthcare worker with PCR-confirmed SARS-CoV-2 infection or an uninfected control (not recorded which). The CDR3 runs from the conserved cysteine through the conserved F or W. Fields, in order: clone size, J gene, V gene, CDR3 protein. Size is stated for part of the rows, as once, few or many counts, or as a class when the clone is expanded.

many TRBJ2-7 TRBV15 CATSKSRDSSYEQYF
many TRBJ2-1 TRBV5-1 CASKPGTDNEQFF
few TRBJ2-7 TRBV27 CASSPHGKPPYEQYF
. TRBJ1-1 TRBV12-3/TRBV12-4 CASSWTQRRAFF
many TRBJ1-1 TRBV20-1 CSAPQGAEAFF
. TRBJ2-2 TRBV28 CASSLGRSDTGELFF
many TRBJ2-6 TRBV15 CATSRDQGTGANVLTF
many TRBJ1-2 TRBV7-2 CASSARPEGDYTF
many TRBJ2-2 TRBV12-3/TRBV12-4 CASRRGGELFF
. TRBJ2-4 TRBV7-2 CASSFDRGDIQYF
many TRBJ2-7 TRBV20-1 CSASTGTFGLGQYF
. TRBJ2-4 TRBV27 CASSSLSWGSGKNIQYF
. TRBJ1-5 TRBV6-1 CASSAGTGSNQPQHF
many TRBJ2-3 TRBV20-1 CSASLGGWEDTQYF
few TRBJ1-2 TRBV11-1 CASSLGDRGRRGGYTF
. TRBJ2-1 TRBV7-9 CASSPTRYNEQFF
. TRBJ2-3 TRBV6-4 CASSGSSTDTQYF
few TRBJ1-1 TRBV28 CASRTYSGVDTEAFF
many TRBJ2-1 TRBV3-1 CASSLRPGTEQFF
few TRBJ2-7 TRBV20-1 CSARDTSRGEQYF
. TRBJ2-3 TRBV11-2 CASSLDRPPDTQYF
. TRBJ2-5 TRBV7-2 CASSPLAGGAVTQYF
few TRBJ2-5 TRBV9 CASSVTGGQGETQYF
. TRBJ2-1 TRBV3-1 CASSQDFDWGEQFF
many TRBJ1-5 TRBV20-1 CSYSPGSNQPQHF
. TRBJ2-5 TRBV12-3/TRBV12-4 CASSLSSGRTGETQYF
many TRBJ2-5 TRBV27 CASSLSGDSVRETQYF
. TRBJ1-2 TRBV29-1 CSVYSTDVNYGYTF
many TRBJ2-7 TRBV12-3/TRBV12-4 CASTYEQYF
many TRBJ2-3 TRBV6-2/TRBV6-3 CASSTTRGSDTQYF
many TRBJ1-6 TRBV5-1 CASSRTGDNSPLHF
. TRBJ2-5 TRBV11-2 CASSSGLGSRETQYF
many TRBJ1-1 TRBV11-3 CASSLEAGQGAFF
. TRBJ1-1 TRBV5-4 CASSRARGRFGNTEAFF
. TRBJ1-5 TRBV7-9 CASSLAGGEGNQPQHF
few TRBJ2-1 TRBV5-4 CASSLPGQGYNEQFF
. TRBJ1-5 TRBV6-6 CASSYSPGREPQHF
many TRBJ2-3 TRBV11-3 CASSQGPNTDTQYF
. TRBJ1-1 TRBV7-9 CASSLGGTSNTEAFF
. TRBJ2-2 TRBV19 CASSQWDGGAGGELFF
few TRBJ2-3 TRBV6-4 CASSDGGGATDTQYF
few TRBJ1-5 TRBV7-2 CASSRGLSNQPQHF
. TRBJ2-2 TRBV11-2 CASSFKHRRAGELFF
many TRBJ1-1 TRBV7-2 CASSLLGTLAEAFF
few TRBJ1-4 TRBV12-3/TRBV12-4 CASSLGGRTNEKLFF
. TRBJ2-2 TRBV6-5 CASRFLGVGGNTGELFF
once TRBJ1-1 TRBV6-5 CASSHTPHSQRSAATEAFF
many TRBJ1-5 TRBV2 CASSVEGDSNQPQHF
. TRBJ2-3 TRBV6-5 CASNGGDTDTQYF
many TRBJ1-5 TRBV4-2 CASSQEFLENQPQHF
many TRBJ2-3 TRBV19 CASSILGADTQYF
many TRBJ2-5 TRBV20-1 CSARAFSTATLQETQYF
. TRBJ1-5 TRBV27 CASSFKEYQPQHF
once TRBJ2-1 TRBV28 CASSFTGDDWNEQFF
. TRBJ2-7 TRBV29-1 CSVGSYEQYF
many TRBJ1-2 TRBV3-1 CASSLRGPDGNYGYTF
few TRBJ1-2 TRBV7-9 CASSLAPLVGGYTF
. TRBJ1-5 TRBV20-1 CSARIPRGNQPQHF
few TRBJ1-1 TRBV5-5 CASSLGATEAFF